The 22 T cell receptor beta chains presented below share a single source sample, sequenced in a study of cytomegalovirus exposure and HLA in healthy donors. PCR employed 60 Vbeta and 13 Jbeta primers. Some clones are missing from TCRdb's copy, which holds only in-frame ones; the method was immunoSEQ multiplex PCR. The sample shows approximately 100,000 clones, 64% of them seen only once. Sequenced input: PBMCs. The source is a human donor in good health.

A single count supports this clone. An end of the junction differs from the germline gene, which may be a read error. The V gene is TRBV7-8, the J gene TRBJ2-5; TRBD1 might be the D (6 bases). The CDR3 runs to 14 residues. The V gene's germline CDR1 is SGHVS and CDR2 FQNEAQ. The CDR3 sequence: CASSPVGRGEAQYF. The CDR3 DNA follows: TGTGCCAGCAGCCCCGTGGGCAGGGGAGAGGCCCAGTACTTC. Complete variable domain (other parts from reference TRBV7-8 and TRBJ2-5): GAGVSQSPRYKVAKRGQDVALRCDPISGHVSLFWYQQALGQGPEFLTYFQNEAQLDKSGLPSDRFFAERPEGSVSTLKIQRTQQEDSAVYLCASSPVGRGEAQYFGPGTRLLVL.

This chain joins TRBV4-3 and TRBJ2-3; 9 bases line up with TRBD2. Losses at the gene ends were 4 bases for V and 4 bases for J; bases not matched to a gene: 9. There are 16 residues in the CDR3. Germline loops: CDR1 LGHNA, CDR2 YSLEER. As DNA, the CDR3 is TGCGCCAGCAGCCGACGGACCAGCGGGGGGTCAGATACGCAGTATTTT. This translates into CASSRRTSGGSDTQYF.

V is TRBV7-2 and J is TRBJ2-5, with 12 bases lining up with TRBD2. V dropped 3 bases and J dropped 6; count of bases not matched to a gene: 8. The length of the CDR3 is 16 residues. The germline CDR1 and CDR2 sequences are SGHTA and FQGNSA. The chain's CDR3 is CASSLTASGGAKTQYF. In DNA form, the CDR3 reads TGTGCCAGCAGCTTGACGGCTAGCGGGGGGGCCAAGACCCAGTACTTC.

This rearrangement joins TRBV19 to TRBJ2-1, with TRBD2 matching 7 bases. Per germline, CDR1 LNHDA and CDR2 SQIVND (reference sequence). V lost 10 bases, J lost 1 base, and 10 bases stayed unmatched. CDR3 length: 15 residues. The CDR3 sequence: CATLPSGRSYNEQFF. CDR3 sequence (DNA): TGTGCCACCCTTCCTAGCGGACGATCCTACAATGAGCAGTTCTTC.

This clone has only a few counts. The chain recombines TRBV7-9 with TRBJ2-5; 8 bases map to TRBD1. CDR1 and CDR2 from the germline V gene are SEHNR and FQNEAQ (reference sequence). The CDR3 sequence is 15 residues long. V was clipped by 1 base and J by 5 bases; unmatched bases: 6. This chain's CDR3 is CASSLETGGLETQYF. CDR3 DNA sequence: TGTGCCAGCAGCTTAGAAACAGGGGGTTTGGAGACCCAGTACTTC.

The CDR3 spells CASSGRQGANNEQFF. The DNA for the CDR3 is TGTGCCAGTAGTGGTCGACAGGGGGCAAACAATGAGCAGTTCTTC. The chain carries TRBV19 and TRBJ2-1; TRBD1 agrees at 10 bases. This CDR3 has 15 amino acids. V lost 5 bases and J lost 5; bases outside the gene matches: 6. Germline loops: CDR1 LNHDA, CDR2 SQIVND (reference sequence).

This clone was counted once. The J gene is TRBJ2-1, the V gene TRBV4-1, with 8 bases aligning to TRBD2. The V gene end was trimmed by 3 bases and the J gene end by 8 bases; junction bases not matched to a gene: 21. This CDR3 has 19 residues. The germline V gene has CDR1 MGHRA and CDR2 YSYEKL. The CDR3 bases are TGCGCCAGCAGCCAGGGGGAATCTAGTTGGCGGGGGGCCGTCGATGAGCAGTTCTTC. As protein: CASSQGESSWRGAVDEQFF.

The sample holds a few counts of this clone. The rearrangement links TRBV7-9 to TRBJ1-5; 9 bases agree with TRBD1. The CDR3 is 16 amino acids. V was pared by 4 bases and J by 9 bases, with 13 bases of the junction left unmatched. Germline assignment: CDR1 SEHNR and CDR2 FQNEAQ (reference sequence). CDR3: CASSSYLGDRVLPQHF. CDR3 nucleotide sequence: TGTGCCAGCAGCTCCTATTTGGGGGACAGGGTCCTGCCCCAGCATTTT.

The chain joins TRBV19 to TRBJ2-7; the match to TRBD1 covers 9 bases. CDR1 is LNHDA, CDR2 SQIVND, per germline (reference sequence). This CDR3 has 15 amino acids. Trimming cost V 3 bases and J 3 bases; bases outside gene matches: 6. The CDR3 DNA reads TGTGCCAGTAGTATCGCAACAGGGGGCGGCTACGAGCAGTACTTC. Translated: CASSIATGGGYEQYF.

The chain carries TRBV19 and TRBJ1-1, with TRBD1 as a possible D gene (6 bases). Trimming removed 2 bases at V and 11 bases at J, with 12 bases between. The germline V gene has CDR1 LNHDA and CDR2 SQIVND (reference sequence). The CDR3 runs 12 residues. The DNA for the CDR3 is TGTGCCAGTAGTATACTAGGGGGTGGGGCTTTCTTT. It yields the protein CASSILGGGAFF.

The V gene is TRBV7-8, the J gene TRBJ2-7, with D maybe TRBD2 (5 bases). Per germline, CDR1 SGHVS and CDR2 FQNEAQ. The CDR3 has 13 residues. V lost 6 bases to trimming and J lost 3 bases, with 12 bases between them. The chain's CDR3 is CASSLAGVYEQYF. CDR3 coding DNA: TGTGCCAGCAGTCTCGCCGGGGTCTACGAGCAGTACTTC. The whole variable domain, filled in from reference TRBV7-8 and TRBJ2-7, reads GAGVSQSPRYKVAKRGQDVALRCDPISGHVSLFWYQQALGQGPEFLTYFQNEAQLDKSGLPSDRFFAERPEGSVSTLKIQRTQQEDSAVYLCASSLAGVYEQYFGPGTRLTVT.

This clone turned up a few times. This sequence joins TRBV29-1 and TRBJ2-1; 8 nucleotides line up with TRBD1. In germline, CDR1 is SQVTM, CDR2 ANQGSEA. Trimming took 3 bases from V and 6 from J; bases not matched to a gene: 10. There are 15 residues in the CDR3. The CDR3 region has the DNA TGCAGCGTTGAGCCAGGGCAGGGGGCGACCAATGAGCAGTTCTTC. Translation: CSVEPGQGATNEQFF.

The chain combines TRBV5-1 with TRBJ1-6, with TRBD1 matching over 12 bases. Trimming removed 6 bases from V and 7 bases from J; junction bases left unmatched: 2. Germline CDR1 and CDR2: SGHRS and YFSETQ. There are 14 residues in the CDR3. CDR3 sequence: CASKGTGGNSPLHF. CDR3 nucleotides: TGCGCCAGCAAAGGGACAGGGGGCAATTCACCCCTCCACTTT.

The V call is TRBV5-4, the J call TRBJ2-4; the match to TRBD1 covers 9 bases. V lost 4 bases, J lost 2 bases, and 7 bases stayed unmatched. Per the germline V gene, CDR1 is SGHNT and CDR2 is YYREEE (reference sequence). This CDR3 is 16 amino acids long. The chain's CDR3 is CASSHSGTGSKNIQYF. The CDR3 region has the DNA TGTGCCAGCAGCCATTCCGGGACAGGGTCCAAAAACATTCAGTACTTC.

This rearrangement joins TRBV29-1 to TRBJ1-2; weak D call: TRBD1 (5 bases). The V gene lost 5 bases and the J gene lost 4 bases, with 14 bases spanning the gap. Germline assignment: CDR1 SQVTM and CDR2 ANQGSEA. The CDR3 runs to 13 residues. The CDR3 loop is CSVNPGTSYGYTF. As DNA, the CDR3 is TGCAGCGTTAACCCCGGGACTAGCTATGGCTACACCTTC.

The chain combines TRBV11-3 with TRBJ1-1; unclear D gene. The CDR3 contains 12 residues. Trimming took 1 base from V and 11 from J, leaving 11 bases between them. Looked up from germline, CDR1 is SGHNT and CDR2 is YENEEA. Here the CDR3 reads CASSLGRREAFF. As DNA, the CDR3 is TGTGCCAGCAGCTTAGGTCGCCGGGAGGCTTTCTTT.

The chain has TRBV29-1 and TRBJ2-2; TRBD2 might be the D (7 bases). Per the germline V gene, CDR1 is SQVTM and CDR2 is ANQGSEA. This CDR3 has 18 amino acids. Trimming took 7 bases from V and 9 from J, leaving 33 bases between them. Here the CDR3 reads CSARGASLGGGRNWELFF. CDR3 nucleotides: TGCAGCGCCAGAGGGGCCAGTTTAGGGGGGGGGCGGAATTGGGAGCTGTTTTTT.

The chain joins TRBV28 to TRBJ1-2; D is undetermined. Per germline, CDR1 MDHEN and CDR2 SYDVKM. The germline V and J ends were trimmed by 8 bases and 4 bases, with 17 bases remaining between them. The CDR3 runs 14 residues. CDR3 DNA: TGTGCCAGCTCTGTCCCCGAGCGAGCCTATGGCTACACCTTC. Protein sequence: CASSVPERAYGYTF.

V and J are TRBV2 and TRBJ2-2; perhaps TRBD2 as D (7 bases). Germline CDR1 and CDR2: SNHLY and FYNNEI. Trimming removed 2 bases at V and 0 bases at J, with 13 bases between. The CDR3 has 17 amino acids. CDR3: CASSELGGPANTGELFF. The DNA of the CDR3 is TGTGCCAGCAGTGAACTCGGGGGGCCAGCGAACACCGGGGAGCTGTTTTTT. Combining the CDR3 with reference TRBV2 and TRBJ2-2 gives the whole variable domain EPEVTQTPSHQVTQMGQEVILRCVPISNHLYFYWYRQILGQKVEFLVSFYNNEISEKSEIFDDQFSVERPDGSNFTLKIRSTKLEDSAMYFCASSELGGPANTGELFFGEGSRLTVL.

The CDR3 DNA reads TGTGCCAGCTCACCGGCACCGGCGGAGCCCCAGCATTTT. Its translation: CASSPAPAEPQHF. The genes are TRBV18 and TRBJ1-5; no clear D gene. CDR3 length: 13 amino acids. CDR1 and CDR2 from the germline V gene are KGHSH and LQKENI. V lost 3 bases, J lost 8 bases, and 11 bases lay in between.

This clone was counted between two and nine times. The chain couples TRBV10-1 to TRBJ1-2, with no clear D. Per germline, CDR1 WNHNN and CDR2 SYGVQD (reference sequence). The CDR3 consists of 14 residues. With 0 bases removed from V and 3 bases from J, the gap between germline ends came to 8 bases. This CDR3 reads CASSESRKDYGYTF. In DNA form, the CDR3 reads TGCGCCAGCAGTGAGTCGAGGAAAGACTATGGCTACACCTTC.

The chain couples TRBV9 to TRBJ1-2; possible D gene TRBD1, 5 bases. V lost 3 bases to trimming and J lost 8 bases, with 11 bases between them. The CDR3 is made up of 12 amino acids. Germline assignment: CDR1 SGDLS and CDR2 YYNGEE. This CDR3 is CASSAGTFGYTF. The DNA for the CDR3 is TGTGCCAGCAGCGCCGGGACTTTCGGCTACACCTTC.